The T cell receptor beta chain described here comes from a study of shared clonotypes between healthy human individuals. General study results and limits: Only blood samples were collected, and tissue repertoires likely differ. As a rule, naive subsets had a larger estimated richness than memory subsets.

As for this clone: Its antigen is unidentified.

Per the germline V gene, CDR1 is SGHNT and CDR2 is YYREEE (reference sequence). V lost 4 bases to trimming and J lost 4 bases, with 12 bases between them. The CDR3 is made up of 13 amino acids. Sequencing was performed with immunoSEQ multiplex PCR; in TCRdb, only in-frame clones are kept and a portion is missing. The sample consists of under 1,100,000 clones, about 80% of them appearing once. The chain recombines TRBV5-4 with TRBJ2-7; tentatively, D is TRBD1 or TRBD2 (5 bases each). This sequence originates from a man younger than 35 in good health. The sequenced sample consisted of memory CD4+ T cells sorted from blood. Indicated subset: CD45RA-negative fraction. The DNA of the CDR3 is TGTGCCAGCAGCGAGGGACGGAATTACGAGCAGTACTTC. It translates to CASSEGRNYEQYF. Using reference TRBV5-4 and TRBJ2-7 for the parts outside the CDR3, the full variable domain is ETGVTQSPTHLIKTRGQQVTLRCSSQSGHNTVSWYQQALGQGPQFIFQYYREEENGRGNFPPRFSGLQFPNYSSELNVNALELDDSALYLCASSEGRNYEQYFGPGTRLTVT.